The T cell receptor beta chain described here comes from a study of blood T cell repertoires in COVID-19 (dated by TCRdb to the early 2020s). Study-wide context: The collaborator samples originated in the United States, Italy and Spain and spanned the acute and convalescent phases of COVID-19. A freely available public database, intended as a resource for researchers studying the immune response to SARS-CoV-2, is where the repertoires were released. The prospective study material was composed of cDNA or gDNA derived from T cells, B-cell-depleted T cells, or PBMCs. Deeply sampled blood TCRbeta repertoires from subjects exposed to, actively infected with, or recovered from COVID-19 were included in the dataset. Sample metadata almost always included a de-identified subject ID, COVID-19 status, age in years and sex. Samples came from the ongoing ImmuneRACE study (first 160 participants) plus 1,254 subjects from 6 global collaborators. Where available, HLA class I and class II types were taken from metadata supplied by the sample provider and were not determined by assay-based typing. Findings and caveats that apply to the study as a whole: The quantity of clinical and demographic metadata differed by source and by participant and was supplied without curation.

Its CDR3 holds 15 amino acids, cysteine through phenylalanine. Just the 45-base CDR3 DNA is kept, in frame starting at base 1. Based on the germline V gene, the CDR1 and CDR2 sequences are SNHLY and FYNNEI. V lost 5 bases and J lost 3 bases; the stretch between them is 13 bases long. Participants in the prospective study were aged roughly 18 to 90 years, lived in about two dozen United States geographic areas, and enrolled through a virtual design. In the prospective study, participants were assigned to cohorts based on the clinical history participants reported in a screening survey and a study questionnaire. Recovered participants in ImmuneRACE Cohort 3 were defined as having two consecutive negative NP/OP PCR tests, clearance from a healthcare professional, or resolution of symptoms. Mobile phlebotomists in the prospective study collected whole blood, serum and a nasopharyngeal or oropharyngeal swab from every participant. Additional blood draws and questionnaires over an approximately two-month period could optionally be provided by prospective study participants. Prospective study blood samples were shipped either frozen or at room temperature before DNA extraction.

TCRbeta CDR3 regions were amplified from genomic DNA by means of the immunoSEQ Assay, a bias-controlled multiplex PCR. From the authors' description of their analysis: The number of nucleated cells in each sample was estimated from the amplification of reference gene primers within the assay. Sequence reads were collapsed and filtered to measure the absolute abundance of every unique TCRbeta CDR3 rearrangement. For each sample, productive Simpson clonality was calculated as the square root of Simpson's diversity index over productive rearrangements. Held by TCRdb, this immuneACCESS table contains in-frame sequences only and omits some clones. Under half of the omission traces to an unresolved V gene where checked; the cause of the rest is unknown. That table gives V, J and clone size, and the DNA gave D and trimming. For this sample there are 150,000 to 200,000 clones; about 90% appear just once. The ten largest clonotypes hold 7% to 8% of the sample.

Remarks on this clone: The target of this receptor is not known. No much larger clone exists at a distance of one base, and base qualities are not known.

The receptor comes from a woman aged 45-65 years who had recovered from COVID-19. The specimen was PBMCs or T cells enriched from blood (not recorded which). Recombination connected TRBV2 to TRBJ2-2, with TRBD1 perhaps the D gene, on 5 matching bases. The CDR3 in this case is CASSKDGADTGELFF. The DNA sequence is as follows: TGTGCCAGCAGTAAAGATGGGGCTGACACCGGGGAGCTGTTTTTT.